One sample yielded the 19 T cell receptor beta chains listed below, sequenced in a study of post-analysis software for immune sequencing data. TCR beta cDNA libraries had unique molecular identifiers. TCRdb itself ran the PCR reads through MiXCR, one entry per CDR3 protein. The profile shows more than 350,000 distinct CDR3 sequences, 30% to 40% of them singletons. Their recognized antigens are unknown. Broader study findings: Controls had lower frequencies than patients of five or six TRBV segments, which included TRBV5-6, TRBV5-1 and TRBV20-1.

The sequenced sample consisted of blood. Receptor source: a girl between 2 and 10 years old with multiple sclerosis.

This clonotype has more than one count but fewer than ten. The rearrangement links TRBV12-3 or TRBV12-4 to TRBJ2-3, with 12 bases matching TRBD2. V lost 3 bases and J lost 0; bases outside the gene matches: 4. The CDR3 totals 17 residues. The DNA of the CDR3 is TGTGCCAGCAGTTTTCCAACTAGCGGGAGGAGCACAGATACGCAGTATTTT. Protein sequence: CASSFPTSGRSTDTQYF.

This clonotype was recorded a few times. The V call is TRBV7-6, the J call TRBJ2-7, with TRBD1 identical over 8 bases. The CDR3 has 16 amino acids. V lost 4 bases and J lost 3; bases outside the gene matches: 11. Germline lookup yields CDR1 SGHVS and CDR2 FNYEAQ. This CDR3 reads CASSSPATGVNYEQYF. CDR3 nucleotide sequence: TGTGCCAGCAGCTCCCCCGCGACAGGGGTAAACTACGAGCAGTACTTC.

This clonotype was recorded a few times. This chain joins TRBV6-6 and TRBJ2-5; weak D call: TRBD1 (6 bases). V lost 8 bases and J 3 bases, leaving 10 bases between the germline ends. This CDR3 is 12 amino acids long. CDR1 MNHNY and CDR2 SVGAGI come from the germline V gene (reference sequence). The CDR3 DNA follows: TGTGCCAGCGGATACAGGGAAGAGACCCAGTACTTC. Protein: CASGYREETQYF.

In this sample, this clonotype turned up a few times. The chain joins TRBV28 to TRBJ2-5, with unresolved D. The J call may be mistaken, given a closer DNA end match to TRBJ2-7. The CDR3 is 13 residues long. Germline CDR1 is MDHEN and CDR2 is SYDVKM. CDR3: CASSGKRRSEQYF. The CDR3 DNA reads TGTGCCAGCAGTGGAAAACGCCGGAGCGAGCAGTACTTC.

For the CDR3, the DNA is TGTGCCATCAGGGGACAGGGGTCTGGGGCCAACGTCCTGACTTTC. Translation: CAIRGQGSGANVLTF. The gene calls are TRBV10-3 and TRBJ2-6; 10 bases match TRBD1. Germline assignment: CDR1 ENHRY and CDR2 SYGVKD. V was pared by 6 bases and J by 1 base, with 0 bases of the junction left unmatched. The CDR3 totals 15 residues.

Turning to this clonotype: Its ends do not fully match the called genes, so a read error is possible. This chain connects TRBV5-1 to TRBJ2-1; D not certain. This CDR3 has 12 residues. Germline CDR1 is SGHRS and CDR2 is YFSETQ. The CDR3: CASSRHHNEQFF. The CDR3 bases are TGCGCCAGCAGCCGACACCACAATGAACAGTTCTTC.

Ten or more counts support this clonotype. The genes are TRBV6-5 and TRBJ2-1; D is ambiguous. CDR3 length: 12 amino acids. Germline V CDR1 and CDR2: MNHEY, SVGAGI. Trimming pared 3 bases from V and 7 bases from J, leaving 7 bases between. CDR3 amino acids: CASSYPGNEQFF. DNA of the CDR3: TGTGCCAGCAGTTATCCTGGAAATGAGCAGTTCTTC.

Here the CDR3 reads CASSWASGGEQYF. The CDR3 DNA reads as TGTGCCAGCAGTTGGGCTAGCGGGGGGGAGCAGTACTTC. The chain recombines TRBV12-3 or TRBV12-4 with TRBJ2-5, with 12 nucleotides matching TRBD2. This CDR3 spans 13 amino acids. Unmatched junction bases numbered 5, after V lost 4 bases and J lost 11 bases.

The J gene is TRBJ2-5, the V gene TRBV4-2; TRBD2 agrees at 10 bases. The end of the DNA aligns better with TRBJ2-7, so the J call may be wrong. The CDR3 loop spans 16 amino acids. Germline CDR1 and CDR2: LGHNA and YNFKEQ. The CDR3 sequence is CASSQELPSGSSEQYF. The DNA of the CDR3 is TGTGCCAGCAGCCAAGAGTTACCTAGCGGGAGTAGCGAGCAGTACTTC.

This clonotype has just a few counts. The CDR3 DNA sequence: TGTGCCAGCAACACGGAGGGAGGGCCCGGCAATGAGCAGTTCTTC. Protein product: CASNTEGGPGNEQFF. The rearrangement links TRBV14 to TRBJ2-1; TRBD2 matches at 7 bases. CDR3 length: 15 residues. CDR1 is SGHDN and CDR2 is FVKESK in the germline V gene. The V and J ends lost 7 bases and 6 bases, in that order; junction bases with no gene match: 12.

The genes are TRBV30 and TRBJ2-4; no clear D gene. The DNA end is more similar to TRBJ2-7, so the J call may be wrong. Germline loops: CDR1 GTSNPN, CDR2 SVGIG (reference sequence). The CDR3 runs to 14 residues. The CDR3 sequence is CAWSDRRLKYEQYF. The CDR3 DNA sequence: TGTGCCTGGAGTGATCGACGTCTTAAGTACGAGCAGTACTTC.

The J gene is TRBJ2-6, the V gene TRBV9, with TRBD1 matching over 10 bases. The CDR3 extends over 16 amino acids. The germline V gene encodes CDR1 SGDLS and CDR2 YYNGEE. V lost 7 bases and J lost 1; bases outside the gene matches: 5. CDR3 amino acids: CASARGQGSGANVLTF. Here the CDR3 DNA reads TGTGCCAGCGCGAGGGGACAGGGGTCTGGGGCCAACGTCCTGACTTTC.

The gene calls are TRBV20-1 and TRBJ2-7; 8 nucleotides match TRBD2. Trimming cost V 0 bases and J 3 bases; bases outside gene matches: 7. Germline V lookup: CDR1 DFQATT, CDR2 SNEGSKA (reference sequence). This CDR3 has 15 amino acids. The CDR3 region is CSARDFKLAVYEQYF. As DNA, the CDR3 is TGCAGTGCTAGAGATTTTAAACTAGCGGTCTACGAGCAGTACTTC.

The V and J genes are TRBV6-1 and TRBJ1-5, with D perhaps TRBD1 (6 bases). Trimming pared 6 bases from V and 1 base from J, leaving 22 bases between. The germline CDR1 and CDR2 sequences are MNHNS and SASEGT. CDR3 length: 18 residues. The CDR3 region is CASSPTRAGGESNQPQHF. The CDR3 nucleotides read TGTGCCAGCAGCCCTACACGCGCGGGGGGCGAGAGCAATCAGCCCCAGCATTTT.

CDR3 loop: CASSAATEPFLTDTQYF. For the CDR3, the DNA is TGTGCCAGCAGCGCCGCCACAGAGCCCTTTCTCACAGATACGCAGTATTTT. V gene TRBV7-9 combines with J gene TRBJ2-3; no clear D gene. This CDR3 comprises 17 residues. The V gene's germline CDR1 is SEHNR and CDR2 FQNEAQ (reference sequence). V was pared by 5 bases and J by 2 bases, with 20 bases between.

With regard to this clonotype: One junction end does not reproduce the germline sequence, and a read error may be involved. V usage is TRBV5-1 and J usage is TRBJ1-1; D is unclear. The germline V gene has CDR1 SGHRS and CDR2 YFSETQ. The CDR3 has 14 residues. The CDR3 nucleotides are TGCGCCAGCAGCTCACCCACAGTGGGCACTGAGGCTTTCTTT. Translating gives CASSSPTVGTEAFF.

This chain uses TRBV5-1 with TRBJ2-6, with TRBD1 matching over 9 bases. V was clipped by 4 bases and J by 2 bases; unmatched bases: 7. CDR1 SGHRS and CDR2 YFSETQ come from the germline V gene. CDR3 length equals 17 residues. The CDR3 region is CASSGGTGNPGANVLTF. The CDR3 DNA sequence: TGCGCCAGCAGCGGGGGGACAGGGAACCCTGGGGCCAACGTCCTGACTTTC.

This clonotype was observed a few times. The chain uses TRBV28 and TRBJ2-7; TRBD1 is a possible D gene (6 bases). With 5 bases removed from V and 6 bases from J, the gap between germline ends came to 14 bases. The CDR3 is 13 residues long. CDR1 is MDHEN, CDR2 SYDVKM, per germline. The chain's CDR3 is CASSTTQGVEQYF. CDR3 nucleotide sequence: TGTGCCAGCAGTACGACACAGGGAGTCGAGCAGTACTTC. The full variable domain, in which reference TRBV28 and TRBJ2-7 provide the parts outside the CDR3, is DVKVTQSSRYLVKRTGEKVFLECVQDMDHENMFWYRQDPGLGLRLIYFSYDVKMKEKGDIPEGYSVSREKKERFSLILESASTNQTSMYLCASSTTQGVEQYFGPGTRLTVT.

This clonotype showed up just a few times. The CDR3 nucleotides read TGCAGCGCCACAGGGGACCTAGCCAAAAACATTCAGTACTTC. Its translation is CSATGDLAKNIQYF. The chain employs TRBV29-1 and TRBJ2-4; 7 bases are shared with TRBD1. CDR3 length: 14 residues. The germline CDR1 and CDR2 sequences are SQVTM and ANQGSEA. V shed 7 bases, J shed 0 bases, and the junction held 6 bases outside the gene matches. Variable domain in full (rest from reference TRBV29-1 and TRBJ2-4): SAVISQKPSRDICQRGTSLTIQCQVDSQVTMMFWYRQQPGQSLTLIATANQGSEATYESGFVIDKFPISRPNLTFSTLTVSNMSPEDSSIYLCSATGDLAKNIQYFGAGTRLSVL.